These 25 T cell receptor beta chains were all obtained from the same sample, sequenced in a study of monozygotic twins with inflammatory bowel disease. TCRdb reprocessed the 5' RACE reads and keeps a single row for each CDR3 protein, giving no DNA. This sample's table reports about 85,000 distinct CDR3 sequences. The sequencing input was blood. The receptors derive from a human donor with ulcerative colitis or Crohn's disease, or a healthy co-twin of an affected twin (not recorded which).

The V gene is TRBV18, the J gene TRBJ1-4; without DNA, the TCRdb call of TRBD1 cannot be checked. CDR3 size: 14 residues. Looked up from germline, CDR1 is KGHSH and CDR2 is LQKENI. The CDR3 reads CASSPSRGPEKLFF.

The chain carries TRBV19 and TRBJ1-3; TCRdb calls TRBD1, which cannot be checked without DNA. The CDR3 sequence is 14 residues long. Germline V gene lookup returns CDR1 LNHDA and CDR2 SQIVND (reference sequence). CDR3 sequence: CASGSLGQRNTIYF. Supplemented by reference TRBV19 and TRBJ1-3, the full variable domain reads DGGITQSPKYLFRKEGQNVTLSCEQNLNHDAMYWYRQDPGQGLRLIYYSQIVNDFQKGDIAEGYSVSREKKESFPLTVTSAQKNPTAFYLCASGSLGQRNTIYFGEGSWLTVV.

The chain uses TRBV5-1 and TRBJ2-5; the TCRdb D gene call, TRBD1, has no DNA to confirm it. Looked up from germline, CDR1 is SGHRS and CDR2 is YFSETQ. The CDR3 is made up of 13 amino acids. The CDR3 region is CASSGQGQETQYF.

The chain couples TRBV10-3 to TRBJ2-3; TCRdb's assignment of TRBD1 cannot be checked, as there is no DNA. The CDR3 has 14 amino acids. Germline V CDR1 and CDR2: ENHRY, SYGVKD. Here the CDR3 reads CAITEGWGPVAQYF.

The rearrangement joins TRBV12-3 or TRBV12-4 to TRBJ2-7; the D call from TCRdb, TRBD2, cannot be confirmed without DNA. The CDR3 has 13 amino acids. The CDR3 protein is CASTRLAGGEQYF.

This rearrangement joins TRBV12-3 or TRBV12-4 to TRBJ2-7. The CDR3 covers 14 residues. CDR3 in amino acids: CASSLGVGSYEQYF.

The J gene is TRBJ1-1, the V gene TRBV7-9; there is no DNA to check the TCRdb D call of TRBD1. This CDR3 region has 15 residues. In germline, CDR1 is SEHNR, CDR2 FQNEAQ (reference sequence). The CDR3 loop reads CASSLQGSPNTEAFF.

The chain carries TRBV5-1 and TRBJ1-5. The CDR3 extends over 14 amino acids. Germline V gene sequence: CDR1 SGHRS, CDR2 YFSETQ. The CDR3 loop reads CASSFGQGNQPQHF. Variable domain in full (rest from reference TRBV5-1 and TRBJ1-5): KAGVTQTPRYLIKTRGQQVTLSCSPISGHRSVSWYQQTPGQGLQFLFEYFSETQRNKGNFPGRFSGRQFSNSRSEMNVSTLELGDSALYLCASSFGQGNQPQHFGDGTRLSIL.

The chain carries TRBV10-2 and TRBJ2-7; the D call from TCRdb, TRBD1, cannot be confirmed without DNA. This CDR3 region has 13 residues. CDR1 is WSHSY, CDR2 SAAADI, per germline. CDR3 sequence reads: CASRNRGPYEQYF.

The chain recombines TRBV18 with TRBJ1-5; TCRdb picks TRBD1, but there is no DNA to check that call. The CDR3 consists of 15 residues. Germline CDR1 KGHSH, CDR2 LQKENI. The chain's CDR3 is CASSPRQDSNQPQHF.

The genes are TRBV7-3 and TRBJ1-2; no DNA is available, so the TRBD1 call from TCRdb remains unchecked. Germline V gene data show CDR1 as SGHTA and CDR2 as FQGTGA. The CDR3 runs 16 residues. The chain's CDR3 is CASSLIGGTAPNGYTF.

J is TRBJ2-1 and V is TRBV5-1; TCRdb designates TRBD2, a call that cannot be tested without DNA. CDR3 size: 15 residues. Germline CDR1 reads SGHRS; CDR2 reads YFSETQ. The CDR3 sequence: CASSLGLAGIDEQFF.

This chain uses TRBV12-3 or TRBV12-4 with TRBJ1-6; TCRdb returns TRBD1, unconfirmable since there is no DNA. This CDR3 is built from 17 residues. This CDR3 reads CASGTGWFSGNNSPLHF.

CDR3: CASRKGTATYEQYF. The rearrangement joins TRBV5-1 to TRBJ2-7; TCRdb lists TRBD1, though no DNA is available to test this call. Germline assignment: CDR1 SGHRS and CDR2 YFSETQ. The CDR3 runs to 14 residues.

The chain combines TRBV7-6 with TRBJ2-5; absent DNA, TCRdb's TRBD1 call cannot be checked. CDR1 is SGHVS, CDR2 FNYEAQ, per germline. The CDR3 has 18 residues. CDR3 region: CASSFLYSSGTGKETQYF.

The V and J genes are TRBV4-1 and TRBJ2-7; the D call of TRBD1 rests on TCRdb alone, since no DNA is present to check it. Germline V CDR1 and CDR2: MGHRA, YSYEKL. The CDR3 totals 14 residues. CDR3 residues: CASSPGTGGIEQYF.

This chain uses TRBV7-8 with TRBJ2-5; TCRdb selects TRBD1, and the lack of DNA leaves this call unchecked. The CDR3 consists of 18 residues. The germline V gene encodes CDR1 SGHVS and CDR2 FQNEAQ. The CDR3 protein is CASSSTSRDRVRGETQYF.

This chain joins TRBV6-1 and TRBJ2-1; there is no DNA to check the TCRdb D call of TRBD1. Germline V CDR1 and CDR2: MNHNS, SASEGT. This CDR3 spans 16 amino acids. The CDR3 protein is CASSPADRVPYNEQFF.

This chain uses TRBV7-2 with TRBJ1-2; TCRdb's D gene call, TRBD1, goes unchecked for lack of DNA. CDR3 size: 13 residues. Germline-derived CDR1 and CDR2 are SGHTA and FQGNSA. CDR3: CASSPDIQYGYTF.

This chain connects TRBV5-1 to TRBJ2-3. Germline V gene sequence: CDR1 SGHRS, CDR2 YFSETQ. The CDR3 contains 16 residues. The CDR3 loop is CASSSDVRARTDTQYF.

V is TRBV12-3 or TRBV12-4 and J is TRBJ1-1; the TCRdb D gene call, TRBD1, has no DNA to confirm it. The length of the CDR3 is 13 residues. CDR3 residues: CASRGTGGTEAFF.

This chain connects TRBV4-1 to TRBJ2-2; TCRdb returns TRBD2, unconfirmable since there is no DNA. Germline lookup yields CDR1 MGHRA and CDR2 YSYEKL. The CDR3 extends over 16 amino acids. The CDR3: CASSQGTSAPSGELFF.

CDR3 in amino acids: CASSLNHGQGAYGYTF. The rearrangement links TRBV6-1 to TRBJ1-2; with no DNA, the TCRdb D assignment of TRBD1 cannot be verified. CDR1 is MNHNS and CDR2 is SASEGT in the germline V gene. The CDR3 covers 16 residues.

V and J are TRBV20-1 and TRBJ1-2; checking the TCRdb D call of TRBD1 is not possible without DNA. The CDR3 runs 12 residues. Per the germline V gene, CDR1 is DFQATT and CDR2 is SNEGSKA (reference sequence). CDR3: CSAPTDFYGYTF.

V gene TRBV15 combines with J gene TRBJ2-4; TCRdb's D gene call, TRBD1, goes unchecked for lack of DNA. The CDR3 runs 12 residues. The germline V gene has CDR1 LNHNV and CDR2 YYDKDF (reference sequence). The CDR3 is CATSSWGQGQYF.